This passage covers 31 T cell receptor beta chains from one sample sequenced in a study of T cell responses to AZD1222 COVID-19 vaccine (dated by TCRdb to the early 2020s). The sample's time point label is to be understood as: baseline before first vaccination. The library was produced with the immunoSEQ multiplex PCR assay. Drawn from immuneACCESS, this table holds only the in-frame rearrangements with V and J called that TCRdb kept. Clones are partly lost; checked studies trace under half to an unresolved V gene and leave the rest unexplained. The sample table lists approximately 110,000 clones, roughly 91% of them with a count of one. The ten largest clonotypes hold roughly 1.1% of the sample. Sequencing used peripheral blood, obtained on day 0 of AZD1222 vaccination. Source of these receptors: an adult in good health.

The chain links TRBV3-1 (or the pseudogene TRBV3-2) to TRBJ1-1; no reliable D call. This CDR3 contains 13 residues. The V end was cut by 2 bases, the J end by 3 bases, with 7 bases between. Germline V gene lookup returns CDR1 LGHDT and CDR2 YNNKEL (reference sequence). The CDR3 sequence is CASSQILYTEAFF. Here the CDR3 DNA reads TGTGCCAGCAGCCAAATATTGTACACTGAAGCTTTCTTT.

V is TRBV9 and J is TRBJ1-2; D remains ambiguous. The germline gives CDR1 SGDLS, CDR2 YYNGEE. Trimming removed 4 bases at V and 5 bases at J, with 12 bases between. The CDR3 runs 13 residues. The CDR3 DNA follows: TGTGCCAGCAGCCCCCCTTCTCGGTATGGCTACACCTTC. Amino acids: CASSPPSRYGYTF.

In this sample, this clone turned up a few times. The sample holds other DNA sequences that translate to the same CDR3. The genes are TRBV7-2 and TRBJ1-6; D ambiguous. The CDR3 length is 12 residues. Germline-derived CDR1 and CDR2 are SGHTA and FQGNSA. Trimming shortened V by 1 base and J by 10 bases, and 5 bases separated the two germline ends. CDR3 sequence (DNA): TGTGCCAGCAGCTTAGAAGTGTCACCCCTCCACTTT. Protein: CASSLEVSPLHF.

This rearrangement joins TRBV2 to TRBJ1-2; D is possibly TRBD1 (5 bases). There are 15 residues in the CDR3. Trimming took 6 bases from V and 0 from J, leaving 14 bases between them. CDR1 is SNHLY, CDR2 FYNNEI, per germline. This chain's CDR3 is CASRGPGIANYGYTF. Here the CDR3 DNA reads TGTGCCAGCAGAGGTCCAGGGATAGCTAACTATGGCTACACCTTC.

A few counts support this clone. This chain joins TRBV11-2 and TRBJ2-7; the D gene is possibly TRBD1 (5 bases). Trimming took off 5 bases at V and 3 bases at J, with 11 bases between the two ends. Germline CDR1 SGHAT, CDR2 FQNNGV. The CDR3 sequence is 13 residues long. CDR3 bases: TGTGCCAGCAGCGAAGGACACCGCTACGAGCAGTACTTC. It encodes CASSEGHRYEQYF.

V is TRBV6-2 or TRBV6-3 and J is TRBJ1-1, with D unresolved. V lost 0 bases to trimming and J lost 4 bases, with 15 bases between them. There are 16 residues in the CDR3. Germline V CDR1 and CDR2: MNHEY, SVGEGT. The CDR3 DNA sequence: TGTGCCAGCAGTTACTCTGTAGGAGGTAAGGCCACTGAAGCTTTCTTT. Translated, it gives CASSYSVGGKATEAFF.

J is TRBJ1-4 and V is TRBV28, with D unresolved. The germline gives CDR1 MDHEN, CDR2 SYDVKM. This CDR3 is built from 13 residues. V shed 6 bases and J shed 8 bases, with 13 bases lying between them. The CDR3 loop reads CASRPTVWEKLFF. The CDR3 bases are TGTGCCAGCAGACCCACGGTATGGGAAAAACTGTTTTTT.

CDR3 in DNA: TGTGCCACCAGTGAGCGGGGTGACAGAACAGATACGCAGTATTTT. It translates to CATSERGDRTDTQYF. This chain joins TRBV24-1 and TRBJ2-3; perhaps TRBD2 as D (6 bases). The V gene's germline CDR1 is KGHDR and CDR2 SFDVKD. Deletions cut 4 bases from V and 3 bases from J, with 13 bases between. This CDR3 region has 15 residues.

The chain joins TRBV27 to TRBJ2-5, with D possibly being TRBD1 (6 bases). CDR3 size: 18 residues. V was trimmed by 4 bases and J by 2 bases, leaving 23 bases between them. CDR1 MNHEY and CDR2 SMNVEV come from the germline V gene (reference sequence). The DNA of the CDR3 is TGTGCCAGCAGTTCTTGGGCCTGGCCAGGGGATGTACAAGAGACCCAGTACTTC. Translating it yields CASSSWAWPGDVQETQYF.

Only a few counts were recorded for this clone. This chain links TRBV4-1 with TRBJ1-1; 10 nucleotides agree with TRBD1. From germline, CDR1 is MGHRA and CDR2 YSYEKL. This CDR3 contains 16 residues. V lost 0 bases to trimming and J lost 10 bases; unmatched junction nucleotides: 11. CDR3 nucleotide sequence: TGCGCCAGCAGCCAAGATTGGGGGACAGGGGATGGGGTAGCTTTCTTT. Translation: CASSQDWGTGDGVAFF.

This chain connects TRBV13 to TRBJ2-7; 8 bases agree with TRBD2. CDR1 is PRHDT, CDR2 FYEKMQ, per germline (reference sequence). The V gene end was trimmed by 3 bases and the J gene end by 0 bases; junction bases not matched to a gene: 10. CDR3 length: 17 amino acids. CDR3 sequence: CASSLNQKRGYSYEQYF. CDR3 in DNA: TGTGCCAGCAGCTTGAATCAAAAGCGGGGGTACTCCTACGAGCAGTACTTC. The variable domain in full, with the rest retrieved from reference TRBV13 and TRBJ2-7, is AAGVIQSPRHLIKEKRETATLKCYPIPRHDTVYWYQQGPGQDPQFLISFYEKMQSDKGSIPDRFSAQQFSDYHSELNMSSLELGDSALYFCASSLNQKRGYSYEQYFGPGTRLTVT.

CDR3 loop: CASSLLGTGASYEQYF. The CDR3 DNA follows: TGCGCCAGCAGCCTCCTTGGGACAGGGGCTTCCTACGAGCAGTACTTC. This sequence joins TRBV5-1 and TRBJ2-7, with 10 bases fitting TRBD1. J gave up 1 base and V 4 bases, and 8 bases lay outside the gene matches. This CDR3 has 16 amino acids. Germline V gene data show CDR1 as SGHRS and CDR2 as YFSETQ.

The chain links TRBV5-1 to TRBJ1-1, with TRBD1 matching over 8 bases. V lost 4 bases to trimming and J lost 1 base; unmatched junction nucleotides: 6. The CDR3 is made up of 15 amino acids. Germline CDR1 SGHRS, CDR2 YFSETQ. The CDR3 spells CASSLGQGGNTEAFF. CDR3 DNA sequence: TGCGCCAGCAGCCTCGGACAGGGAGGGAACACTGAAGCTTTCTTT.

The chain recombines TRBV7-8 with TRBJ2-2; D assignment may be TRBD1 or TRBD2 (5 bases each). The germline CDR1 and CDR2 sequences are SGHVS and FQNEAQ. CDR3 length equals 11 residues. CDR3 region: CGGFDTGELFF. The CDR3 DNA sequence: TGTGGGGGGTTTGACACCGGGGAGCTGTTTTTT.

CDR3: CASSVFGTGGGVYTEAFF. DNA of the CDR3: TGTGCCAGCAGTGTCTTCGGGACAGGGGGCGGGGTGTACACTGAAGCTTTCTTT. This chain connects TRBV2 to TRBJ1-1; 12 positions match TRBD1. Germline V gene lookup returns CDR1 SNHLY and CDR2 FYNNEI. V gave up 4 bases and J gave up 3 bases; unmatched junction bases: 12. This CDR3 spans 18 amino acids.

This chain uses TRBV11-2 with TRBJ1-1; D unresolved. V was cut by 1 base and J by 2 bases, with 8 bases left in between. CDR3 length equals 14 residues. Germline CDR1 SGHAT, CDR2 FQNNGV. CDR3 loop: CASSLASVNTEAFF. The CDR3 DNA sequence: TGTGCCAGCAGCTTAGCGTCAGTAAACACTGAAGCTTTCTTT.

Only one count was recorded for this clone. The CDR3 is CASSQETVGGAYGYTF. CDR3 bases: TGTGCCAGCAGCCAAGAGACAGTAGGGGGGGCCTATGGCTACACCTTC. V and J are TRBV4-2 and TRBJ1-2; TRBD1 might be the D (6 bases). The germline CDR1 and CDR2 sequences are LGHNA and YNFKEQ. This CDR3 comprises 16 residues. Trimming removed 0 bases from V and 4 bases from J, with 15 bases in between.

This chain's CDR3 is CASSLGPNYGYTF. Written as DNA, the CDR3 is TGTGCCAGCAGTTTAGGGCCTAACTATGGCTACACCTTC. The chain links TRBV12-3 or TRBV12-4 to TRBJ1-2; D not certain. Deletions cut 1 base from V and 0 bases from J, with 3 bases between. The CDR3 totals 13 residues.

The gene calls are TRBV10-1 and TRBJ1-1; D ambiguous. The CDR3 has 13 amino acids. Germline lookup yields CDR1 WNHNN and CDR2 SYGVQD (reference sequence). V lost 3 bases and J 0 bases, leaving 5 bases between the germline ends. The chain's CDR3 is CASSDQMNTEAFF. CDR3 nucleotide sequence: TGCGCCAGCAGTGACCAGATGAACACTGAAGCTTTCTTT.

The chain uses TRBV5-1 and TRBJ2-2; tentative D call: TRBD1 (7 bases). Germline lookup yields CDR1 SGHRS and CDR2 YFSETQ. Trimming took 4 bases from V and 3 from J, leaving 10 bases between them. CDR3 length equals 14 residues. CDR3 nucleotide sequence: TGCGCCAGCAGCACAGGGGAGGACACCGGGGAGCTGTTTTTT. It codes for CASSTGEDTGELFF.

V and J are TRBV18 and TRBJ1-5; D ambiguous. Germline CDR1 and CDR2: KGHSH and LQKENI. V lost 3 bases and J 4 bases, leaving 13 bases between the germline ends. The CDR3 loop spans 15 amino acids. The CDR3 loop reads CASSPPGSINQPQHF. For the CDR3, the DNA is TGTGCCAGCTCACCCCCTGGGTCGATTAATCAGCCCCAGCATTTT.

V is TRBV7-8 and J is TRBJ2-1; 9 bases match TRBD2. Germline assignment: CDR1 SGHVS and CDR2 FQNEAQ. V lost 6 bases, J lost 3 bases, and 15 bases stayed unmatched. This CDR3 region has 18 residues. The chain's CDR3 is CASSLRVLAGRHYNEQFF. Here the CDR3 DNA reads TGTGCCAGCAGTCTTAGGGTACTAGCGGGCAGACACTACAATGAGCAGTTCTTC.

The V call is TRBV14, the J call TRBJ1-2; 9 positions agree with TRBD1. The V and J ends lost 11 bases and 7 bases, in that order; junction bases with no gene match: 14. The CDR3 extends over 14 amino acids. CDR1 is SGHDN, CDR2 FVKESK, per germline. The CDR3 sequence: CAVRTGDGLAGYTF. The CDR3 nucleotides read TGTGCCGTCCGGACAGGGGACGGACTAGCTGGCTACACCTTC.

The rearrangement links TRBV15 to TRBJ2-3, with no clear D. The germline gives CDR1 LNHNV, CDR2 YYDKDF (reference sequence). This CDR3 comprises 14 residues. V was pared by 1 base and J by 2 bases, with 7 bases between. The CDR3 DNA follows: TGTGCCACCAGCAGAGGAGGATCCACAGATACGCAGTATTTT. Protein: CATSRGGSTDTQYF.

This chain links TRBV19 with TRBJ2-5, with a tentative D call TRBD2 (7 bases). The CDR3 runs to 15 residues. The germline V and J ends were trimmed by 1 base and 5 bases, with 14 bases remaining between them. Germline V gene sequence: CDR1 LNHDA, CDR2 SQIVND (reference sequence). The CDR3 nucleotides are TGTGCCAGTAGTATAGCCGGAGGGGGGGGCGAGACCCAGTACTTC. As protein: CASSIAGGGGETQYF. The full variable domain, completed using reference TRBV19 and TRBJ2-5, is DGGITQSPKYLFRKEGQNVTLSCEQNLNHDAMYWYRQDPGQGLRLIYYSQIVNDFQKGDIAEGYSVSREKKESFPLTVTSAQKNPTAFYLCASSIAGGGGETQYFGPGTRLLVL.

The chain uses TRBV27 and TRBJ1-2; D remains unclear. V was cut by 5 bases and J by 4 bases, with 17 bases left in between. Germline V gene lookup returns CDR1 MNHEY and CDR2 SMNVEV (reference sequence). The CDR3 spans 15 residues. CDR3 in amino acids: CASSLVGRRGYGYTF. Here the CDR3 DNA reads TGTGCCAGCAGTCTCGTTGGTCGAAGAGGCTATGGCTACACCTTC.

This clone was seen a single time. This chain uses TRBV4-1 with TRBJ2-7; D might be TRBD1 (6 bases). CDR1 MGHRA and CDR2 YSYEKL come from the germline V gene. V was clipped by 4 bases and J by 0 bases, with 13 bases between them. This CDR3 has 15 amino acids. The CDR3 loop reads CASSLETGVSYEQYF. DNA for the CDR3: TGCGCCAGCAGCCTAGAGACAGGAGTCTCCTACGAGCAGTACTTC.

This clone was detected only a few times. This sequence joins TRBV12-3 or TRBV12-4 and TRBJ2-5; 11 bases map to TRBD2. V dropped 7 bases and J dropped 9; count of bases not matched to a gene: 7. The CDR3 sequence is 13 residues long. This chain's CDR3 is CASMASGGPAQYF. In DNA, the CDR3 is TGTGCCAGCATGGCTAGCGGGGGGCCGGCCCAGTACTTC.

This clone was detected only a few times. The chain uses TRBV3-1 (or the pseudogene TRBV3-2) and TRBJ2-1, with D tentatively TRBD2 (7 bases). The CDR3 is 16 residues long. The V gene lost 2 bases and the J gene lost 8 bases, with 19 bases spanning the gap. Per germline, CDR1 LGHDT and CDR2 YNNKEL (reference sequence). In nucleotides, the CDR3 is TGTGCCAGCAGCCAAAGCGTCGCTTCGGGGGGCCATGAGCAGTTCTTC. It is translated as CASSQSVASGGHEQFF.

The chain is built from TRBV2 and TRBJ2-7; D assignment may be TRBD1 or TRBD2 (6 bases each). The germline V and J ends were trimmed by 4 bases and 2 bases, with 12 bases remaining between them. CDR1 is SNHLY, CDR2 FYNNEI, per germline. The CDR3 runs 14 residues. The CDR3 protein is CASSGRGAAYEQYF. The CDR3 region has the DNA TGTGCCAGCAGTGGTAGGGGGGCCGCCTACGAGCAGTACTTC.

The chain has TRBV5-1 and TRBJ1-1; D is perhaps TRBD1 (5 bases). The V and J ends lost 4 bases and 1 base respectively, with 11 bases between them. Per germline, CDR1 SGHRS and CDR2 YFSETQ. The CDR3 length is 14 residues. This CDR3 is CASSPGGGNTEAFF. The CDR3 nucleotides read TGCGCCAGCAGCCCCGGGGGTGGGAACACTGAAGCTTTCTTT. The full variable domain, its missing parts supplied by reference TRBV5-1 and TRBJ1-1, is KAGVTQTPRYLIKTRGQQVTLSCSPISGHRSVSWYQQTPGQGLQFLFEYFSETQRNKGNFPGRFSGRQFSNSRSEMNVSTLELGDSALYLCASSPGGGNTEAFFGQGTRLTVV.